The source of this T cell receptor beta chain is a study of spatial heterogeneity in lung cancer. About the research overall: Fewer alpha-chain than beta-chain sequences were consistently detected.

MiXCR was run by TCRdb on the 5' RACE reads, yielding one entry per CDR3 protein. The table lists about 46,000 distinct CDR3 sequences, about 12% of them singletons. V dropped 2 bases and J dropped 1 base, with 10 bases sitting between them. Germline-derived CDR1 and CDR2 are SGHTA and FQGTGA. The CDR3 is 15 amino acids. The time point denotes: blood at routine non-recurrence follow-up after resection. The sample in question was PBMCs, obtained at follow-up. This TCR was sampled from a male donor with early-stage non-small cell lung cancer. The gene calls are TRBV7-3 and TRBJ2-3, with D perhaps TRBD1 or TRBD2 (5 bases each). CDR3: CASSLSGRRTDTQYF. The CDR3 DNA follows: TGTGCCAGCAGCTTATCGGGACGGCGCACAGATACGCAGTATTTT.